The T cell receptor beta chain under discussion was sequenced for a study of blood T cell repertoires in COVID-19. Background on the study: Sites across the United States, Italy and Spain contributed samples from acute and convalescent COVID-19. From T cells, B-cell-depleted T cells, or PBMCs came the material, which was cDNA or gDNA.

Germline V gene sequence: CDR1 SGHTA, CDR2 FQGNSA. The CDR3 length is 15 residues. Trimming cost V 1 base and J 8 bases, with 16 bases left between them. Authors' data handling: Estimated nucleated cell counts came from reference gene primer amplification. This table comes from immunoSEQ multiplex PCR, and its TCRdb copy is limited to in-frame clones, with some not included. The V and J calls and the clone size are those of that table, but D and trimming were determined from the DNA. The sample has about 140,000 clones, about 82% seen once. The V and J genes are TRBV7-2 and TRBJ2-3; a weak D match, TRBD1 (5 bases). The sequencing sample was made of peripheral blood. This clonotype was obtained from a woman aged 55-69 years with acute or convalescent COVID-19. The DNA for the CDR3 is TGTGCCAGCAGCTTAGAAAGACAGCCTACCGGTACGCAGTATTTT. Protein sequence: CASSLERQPTGTQYF. Drawing the rest from reference TRBV7-2 and TRBJ2-3, the complete variable domain is GAGVSQSPSNKVTEKGKDVELRCDPISGHTALYWYRQSLGQGLEFLIYFQGNSAPDKSGLPSDRFSAERTGGSVSTLTIQRTQQEDSAVYLCASSLERQPTGTQYFGPGTRLTVL.